A single sample gave rise to the 15 T cell receptor beta chains below, sequenced in a study of Graves' ophthalmopathy and Graves' hyperthyroidism. Transcripts of RNA were the source for amplifying TCR beta CDR3 regions. After a first-round RT-PCR with HTBI primers, a second-round multiplex PCR was run. TCRdb analysed the multiplex PCR reads with MiXCR anew, one entry per CDR3 protein. The profile covers 300,000 to 400,000 distinct CDR3 sequences, with roughly a sixth appearing a single time and 9% to 15% taken by the ten largest. The source material was peripheral blood. The receptors shown here come from an adult man with Graves' ophthalmopathy.

This clonotype was found many times. The chain joins TRBV6-5 to TRBJ2-5; D perhaps matches TRBD2 (5 bases). With 5 bases removed from V and 7 bases from J, the gap between germline ends came to 26 bases. Per the germline V gene, CDR1 is MNHEY and CDR2 is SVGAGI. There are 17 residues in the CDR3. CDR3 amino acids: CASSPRAEVTGIGTQYF. CDR3 sequence (DNA): TGTGCCAGCAGTCCACGAGCCGAAGTGACGGGGATTGGGACCCAGTACTTC.

The sample holds many counts of this clonotype. This chain joins TRBV14 and TRBJ2-7; tentative D call: TRBD1 (5 bases). CDR1 SGHDN and CDR2 FVKESK come from the germline V gene. The CDR3 consists of 16 residues. V lost 1 base, J lost 3 bases, and 16 bases lay in between. CDR3 loop: CASSQAIRASYYEQYF. The DNA of the CDR3 is TGTGCCAGCAGCCAAGCCATCAGGGCGTCTTACTACGAGCAGTACTTC.

This chain links TRBV6-1 with TRBJ1-2, with 8 bases aligning to TRBD1. The CDR3 covers 15 residues. Germline CDR1 reads MNHNS; CDR2 reads SASEGT. The junction had 13 bases not matched to a gene; V was cut back by 5 bases and J by 8 bases. The CDR3 region is CASSINQGAGDGYTF. CDR3 DNA sequence: TGTGCCAGCAGTATCAACCAGGGGGCAGGCGACGGCTACACCTTC.

The rearrangement joins TRBV6-5 to TRBJ1-1; D uncertain. The CDR3 runs 12 residues. Germline V CDR1 and CDR2: MNHEY, SVGAGI. With 7 bases removed from V and 1 base from J, the gap between germline ends came to 7 bases. The CDR3 DNA reads TGTGCCAGCATTTGGGAGAACACTGAAGCTTTCTTT. Translating it yields CASIWENTEAFF.

This clonotype was recorded at least ten times. J is TRBJ2-7 and V is TRBV20-1; TRBD2 aligns across 7 bases. The CDR3 consists of 14 residues. CDR1 and CDR2 (germline): DFQATT, SNEGSKA (reference sequence). Germline trimming cut 3 bases from V and 3 bases from J; bases unmatched to any gene: 8. The CDR3 bases are TGCAGTGCTAGGGGCGGCCTAGCGGTCTACGAGCAGTACTTC. Amino acids: CSARGGLAVYEQYF.

There are many counts of this clonotype. The rearrangement links TRBV15 to TRBJ2-7; unclear D gene. With 0 bases removed from V and 6 bases from J, the gap between germline ends came to 9 bases. Germline V gene lookup returns CDR1 LNHNV and CDR2 YYDKDF (reference sequence). The CDR3 loop spans 13 amino acids. The CDR3 DNA reads as TGTGCCACCAGCAGAGATCTCGCTAGCGAGCAGTACTTC. It translates to CATSRDLASEQYF.

This clonotype was seen at least ten times. The chain joins TRBV27 to TRBJ2-5; TRBD1 aligns across 9 bases. Germline V CDR1 and CDR2: MNHEY, SMNVEV (reference sequence). The CDR3 extends over 14 amino acids. After removal of 5 bases from V and 3 bases from J, the junction contained 4 bases not matched to a gene. This chain's CDR3 is CASSVQGAKETQYF. CDR3 DNA: TGTGCCAGCAGTGTACAGGGGGCGAAAGAGACCCAGTACTTC.

This clonotype turned up a few times. This sequence joins TRBV27 and TRBJ1-5, with D uncertain. V was pared by 5 bases and J by 3 bases, with 8 bases between. This CDR3 has 13 residues. Germline V CDR1 and CDR2: MNHEY, SMNVEV (reference sequence). The DNA for the CDR3 is TGTGCCAGCAGTATCACGACCAATCAGCCCCAGCATTTT. This gives the protein CASSITTNQPQHF.

This clonotype was counted ten times or more. This CDR3 is CSASLPRGDRGYTF. For the CDR3, the DNA is TGCAGTGCTTCTCTACCCCGGGGGGATCGTGGCTACACCTTC. V gene TRBV20-1 combines with J gene TRBJ1-2; possibly TRBD1 for D (5 bases). This CDR3 has 14 amino acids. Germline loops: CDR1 DFQATT, CDR2 SNEGSKA (reference sequence). Trimming shortened V by 5 bases and J by 7 bases, and 20 bases separated the two germline ends.

This clonotype has ten or more counts. J is TRBJ1-2 and V is TRBV4-1; no clear D gene. Trimming cost V 0 bases and J 3 bases, with 8 bases left between them. Germline V gene data show CDR1 as MGHRA and CDR2 as YSYEKL. The CDR3 loop spans 14 amino acids. Here the CDR3 reads CASSQERRDYGYTF. Written as DNA, the CDR3 is TGCGCCAGCAGCCAAGAGCGCAGAGACTATGGCTACACCTTC.

At least ten counts were recorded for this clonotype. Written as DNA, the CDR3 is TGCAGTGCTAGAGACCCCGCCTTTGGCTACACCTTC. It codes for CSARDPAFGYTF. V and J are TRBV20-1 and TRBJ1-2; D remains unclear. Germline-derived CDR1 and CDR2 are DFQATT and SNEGSKA (reference sequence). The CDR3 length is 12 residues. V was trimmed by 0 bases and J by 7 bases, leaving 9 bases between them.

This clonotype was detected many times. The genes are TRBV11-2 and TRBJ2-5; TRBD2 aligns across 15 bases. Losses at the gene ends were 3 bases for V and 0 bases for J; bases not matched to a gene: 2. CDR3 length: 17 amino acids. Germline CDR1 reads SGHAT; CDR2 reads FQNNGV. For the CDR3, the DNA is TGTGCCAGCAGCTTCGGACTAGCGGGGGGGTACCAAGAGACCCAGTACTTC. Protein sequence: CASSFGLAGGYQETQYF.

This clonotype has at least ten counts. The V call is TRBV10-3, the J call TRBJ2-7; 9 nucleotides align to TRBD2. This CDR3 comprises 13 residues. The germline V gene has CDR1 ENHRY and CDR2 SYGVKD. V shed 8 bases and J 4 bases; nucleotides not matched to a gene: 6. The CDR3 DNA reads as TGTGCCATCCGGGAAGCGGGGGGTTACGAGCAGTACTTC. This encodes CAIREAGGYEQYF.

This clonotype came up many times. V usage is TRBV27 and J usage is TRBJ2-5; 11 bases map to TRBD2. Germline V lookup: CDR1 MNHEY, CDR2 SMNVEV (reference sequence). After removal of 5 bases from V and 0 bases from J, the junction contained 5 bases not matched to a gene. The CDR3 has 16 amino acids. The chain's CDR3 is CASSPRTSGYQETQYF. The CDR3 DNA sequence: TGTGCCAGCAGTCCGAGGACTAGCGGGTACCAAGAGACCCAGTACTTC.

This chain joins TRBV20-1 and TRBJ1-6; a possible D gene is TRBD1 (5 bases). The CDR3 is made up of 16 amino acids. Germline V lookup: CDR1 DFQATT, CDR2 SNEGSKA (reference sequence). V lost 3 bases, J lost 2 bases, and 14 bases lay in between. Here the CDR3 DNA reads TGCAGTGCTAGGTCAAGGGGAAGGGCCTATAATTCACCCCTCCACTTT. Translation: CSARSRGRAYNSPLHF.